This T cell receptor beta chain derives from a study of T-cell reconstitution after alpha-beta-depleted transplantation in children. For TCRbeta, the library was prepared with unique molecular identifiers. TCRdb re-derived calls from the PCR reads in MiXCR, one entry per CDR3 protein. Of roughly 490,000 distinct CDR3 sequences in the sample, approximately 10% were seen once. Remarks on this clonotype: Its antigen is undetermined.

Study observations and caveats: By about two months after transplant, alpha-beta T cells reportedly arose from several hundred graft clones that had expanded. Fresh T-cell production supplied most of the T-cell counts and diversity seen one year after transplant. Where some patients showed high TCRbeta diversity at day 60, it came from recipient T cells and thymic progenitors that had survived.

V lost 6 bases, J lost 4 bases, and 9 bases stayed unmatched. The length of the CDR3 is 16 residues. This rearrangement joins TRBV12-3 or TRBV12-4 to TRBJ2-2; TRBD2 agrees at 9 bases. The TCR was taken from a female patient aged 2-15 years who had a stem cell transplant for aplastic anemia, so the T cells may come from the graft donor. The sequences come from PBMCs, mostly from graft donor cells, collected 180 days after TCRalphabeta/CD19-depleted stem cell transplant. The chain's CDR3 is CASSPIAGAGTGELFF. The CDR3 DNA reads TGTGCCAGCAGCCCGATAGCGGGAGCGGGCACCGGGGAGCTGTTTTTT.